This entry concerns a single T cell receptor beta chain. Profiled with immunoSEQ multiplex PCR; TCRdb holds only in-frame clones, not every one. The table includes about 230,000 clones, roughly 79% detected once. V lost 2 bases, J lost 7 bases, and 12 bases lay in between. The V gene's germline CDR1 is SGHDT and CDR2 YYEEEE. There are 13 residues in the CDR3. This record belongs to a study of blood T cell repertoires in COVID-19. Study information: The analysed material was cDNA or gDNA that came from T cells, B-cell-depleted T cells, or PBMCs.

Sequences were obtained from peripheral blood. V gene TRBV5-6 combines with J gene TRBJ1-1, with D perhaps TRBD1 (5 bases). This receptor was obtained from a woman older than 75 with COVID-19, enrolled during active disease. Written as DNA, the CDR3 is TGTGCCAGCAGCTTTCCGCAGGGAAGTGAAGCTTTCTTT. This encodes CASSFPQGSEAFF.